A single sample is the source of the 5 T cell receptor beta chains below, sequenced in a study of CD8 T cells in ankylosing spondylitis. MiXCR, run by TCRdb on the 5' RACE reads, gives a single entry per CDR3 protein. The sample consists of just under 350,000 distinct CDR3 sequences, 14% to 15% of them appearing once. The sequencing input was blood, either unsorted or a sorted T cell fraction (not recorded which). Receptors were obtained from a male donor with ankylosing spondylitis or in good health (not recorded which).

The V and J genes are TRBV7-2 and TRBJ1-4, with D possibly TRBD1 on 5 matching bases. Germline V gives CDR1 SGHTA, CDR2 FQGNSA. V lost 4 bases, J lost 4 bases, and 13 bases lay in between. This CDR3 spans 15 amino acids. CDR3 in amino acids: CASSSDGTFNEKLFF. Here the CDR3 DNA reads TGTGCCAGCAGCTCGGACGGGACCTTTAATGAAAAACTGTTTTTT.

The sample holds many counts of this clonotype. The rearrangement links TRBV12-3 or TRBV12-4 to TRBJ2-3; 8 bases fit TRBD2. This CDR3 has 20 residues. V lost 6 bases and J lost 5; bases outside the gene matches: 25. CDR3 DNA sequence: TGTGCCAGCAGCCCCTCGTCCAGAAGCGGACTAGCCCTTCACGGAGATACGCAGTATTTT. It translates to CASSPSSRSGLALHGDTQYF.

This clonotype turned up a few times. The chain links TRBV20-1 to TRBJ2-3; D possibly corresponds to TRBD2 (6 bases). V was clipped by 6 bases and J by 2 bases, with 15 bases between them. Per the germline V gene, CDR1 is DFQATT and CDR2 is SNEGSKA (reference sequence). There are 14 residues in the CDR3. The CDR3: CSATTGRDTDTQYF. CDR3 sequence (DNA): TGCAGTGCCACTACCGGGCGGGACACAGATACGCAGTATTTT.

The chain uses TRBV6-5 and TRBJ1-1, with D perhaps TRBD1 (6 bases). V shed 7 bases and J shed 11 bases, with 14 bases lying between them. This CDR3 region has 11 residues. Germline CDR1 is MNHEY and CDR2 is SVGAGI. The CDR3 region is CASTAGQQAFF. In DNA, the CDR3 is TGTGCCAGCACCGCCGGACAGCAGGCTTTCTTT.

The CDR3 region is CASRPDRGGSYNEQFF. In DNA, the CDR3 is TGTGCCAGCAGACCGGACAGGGGAGGCTCCTACAATGAGCAGTTCTTC. The chain employs TRBV5-6 and TRBJ2-1, with 9 bases identical to TRBD1. Germline CDR1 reads SGHDT; CDR2 reads YYEEEE. V lost 5 bases and J lost 0; bases outside the gene matches: 6. The CDR3 has 16 amino acids. The full variable domain, with the rest looked up from reference TRBV5-6 and TRBJ2-1, is DAGVTQSPTHLIKTRGQQVTLRCSPKSGHDTVSWYQQALGQGPQFIFQYYEEEERQRGNFPDRFSGHQFPNYSSELNVNALLLGDSALYLCASRPDRGGSYNEQFFGPGTRLTVL.